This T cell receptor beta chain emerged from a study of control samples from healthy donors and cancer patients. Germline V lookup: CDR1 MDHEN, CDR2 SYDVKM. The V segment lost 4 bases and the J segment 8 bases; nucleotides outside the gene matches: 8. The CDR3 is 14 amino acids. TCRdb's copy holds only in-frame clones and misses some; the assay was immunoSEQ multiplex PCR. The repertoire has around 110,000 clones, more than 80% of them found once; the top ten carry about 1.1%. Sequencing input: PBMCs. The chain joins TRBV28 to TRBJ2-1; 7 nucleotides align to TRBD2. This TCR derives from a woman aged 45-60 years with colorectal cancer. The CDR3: CASSWAGEVYEQFF. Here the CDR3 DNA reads TGTGCCAGCAGTTGGGCGGGAGAGGTCTATGAGCAGTTCTTC.